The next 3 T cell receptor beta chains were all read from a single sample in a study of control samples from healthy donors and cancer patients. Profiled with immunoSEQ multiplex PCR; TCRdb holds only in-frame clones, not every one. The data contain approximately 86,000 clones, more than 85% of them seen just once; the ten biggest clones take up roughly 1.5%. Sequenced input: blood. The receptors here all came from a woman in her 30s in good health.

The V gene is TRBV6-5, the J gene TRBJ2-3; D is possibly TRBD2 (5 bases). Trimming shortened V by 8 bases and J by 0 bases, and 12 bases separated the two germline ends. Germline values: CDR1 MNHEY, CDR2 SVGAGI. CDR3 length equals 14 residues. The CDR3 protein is CASSSRTSTDTQYF. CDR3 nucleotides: TGTGCCAGCTCCTCAAGGACTAGCACAGATACGCAGTATTTT.

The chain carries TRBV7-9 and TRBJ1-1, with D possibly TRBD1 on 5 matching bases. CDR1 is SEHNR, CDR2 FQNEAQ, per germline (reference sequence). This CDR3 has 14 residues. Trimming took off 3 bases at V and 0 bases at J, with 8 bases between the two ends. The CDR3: CASSLRGLNTEAFF. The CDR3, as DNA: TGTGCCAGCAGCTTGAGGGGCCTGAACACTGAAGCTTTCTTT.

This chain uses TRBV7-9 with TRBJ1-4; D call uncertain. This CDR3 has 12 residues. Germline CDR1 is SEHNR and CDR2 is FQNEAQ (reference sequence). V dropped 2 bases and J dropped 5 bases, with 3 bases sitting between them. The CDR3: CASSLLNEKLFF. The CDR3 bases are TGTGCCAGCAGCTTACTCAATGAAAAACTGTTTTTT.